Listed below are T cell receptor beta chains from one sample, sequenced in a study of blood T cell repertoires in COVID-19. Here immunoSEQ multiplex PCR was the method, and the copy in TCRdb shows in-frame clones only, minus some. The sample shows about 74,000 clones, 70% to 90% of them seen only once. Sequencing was carried out using peripheral blood. These receptors all come from an elderly woman with acute or convalescent COVID-19. Both conserved end residues are part of each CDR3. The D gene is left open where the match is weak. Clone size appears in some rows only: once, few, many, or a class for an expanded clone.

>once|TRBJ1-1|TRBV3-1/TRBV3-2|NA
TGTGCCAGCAGCCCCGTTGTACAGCTGAACACTGAAGCTTTCTTT
CASSPVVQLNTEAFF
>NA|TRBJ2-1|TRBV5-1|TRBD1
TGCGCCAGCAGCTCCCAGGGGGCCTCCTACAATGAGCAGTTCTTC
CASSSQGASYNEQFF
>once|TRBJ1-2|TRBV5-4|TRBD1
TGTGCCAGCAGCGTCGGACAGGTCTATGGCTACACCTTC
CASSVGQVYGYTF
>NA|TRBJ2-1|TRBV21-1|NA
TGTGCCAGCAGCAGGGGGACTTTATACAATGAGCAGTTCTTC
CASSRGTLYNEQFF
>NA|TRBJ1-2|TRBV3-1/TRBV3-2|TRBD1
TGTGCCAGCAGCTCACGGGGACAGGGAAGGAATGGCTACACCTTC
CASSSRGQGRNGYTF
>NA|TRBJ1-1|TRBV30|TRBD1
TGTGCCTGGAGCTTGGGACAGGGGGACACTGAAGCTTTCTTT
CAWSLGQGDTEAFF
>NA|TRBJ1-6|TRBV9|NA
TGTGCCAGCAGTTCCCCGAATTCACCCCTCCACTTT
CASSSPNSPLHF
>NA|TRBJ2-2|TRBV5-1|NA
TGCGCCAGCAGCTTGGAAGTAAACCGGGGCACCGGGGAGCTGTTTTTT
CASSLEVNRGTGELFF
>NA|TRBJ2-7|TRBV3-1/TRBV3-2|TRBD1
TGTGCCAGCAGCCCCGGGACAGGGGGAACTAGCGTCCTCTACGAGCAGTACTTC
CASSPGTGGTSVLYEQYF
>NA|TRBJ2-1|TRBV7-2|NA
TGTGCCAGCAGCTTAGATGGGGCTATATACAAACAGCAGTTCTTC
CASSLDGAIYKQQFF
>NA|TRBJ2-1|TRBV25-1|NA
TGTGCCAGCAGTGAACCTGGGCCTTACTACAATGAGCAGTTCTTC
CASSEPGPYYNEQFF
>NA|TRBJ2-6|TRBV15|TRBD2
TGTGCCACCAGCATCGCTAGCGGGAGGGGCCGGGTTGGGGCCAACGTCCTGACTTTC
CATSIASGRGRVGANVLTF
>NA|TRBJ1-1|TRBV9|NA
TGTGCCAGCAGCGGCGGGACTCTCGCTGAAGCTTTCTTT
CASSGGTLAEAFF
>NA|TRBJ2-7|TRBV3-1/TRBV3-2|NA
TGTGCCAGCAGCCAAGAACGGTACGAGCAGTACTTC
CASSQERYEQYF
>NA|TRBJ2-3|TRBV5-6|NA
TGTGCCAGCAGCCCTTGGACACTACAGAGTGATACGCAGTATTTT
CASSPWTLQSDTQYF
>NA|TRBJ2-7|TRBV7-2|TRBD2
TGTGCCAGCAGTTCCGCCGGGACTAGCTACGAGCAGTACTTC
CASSSAGTSYEQYF
>NA|TRBJ1-2|TRBV7-9|TRBD1
TGTGCCAGCAGACGGACAGGGGGTTCGGATGGCTACACCTTC
CASRRTGGSDGYTF
>NA|TRBJ2-2|TRBV7-8|TRBD2
TGTGCCAGCAGCTTAGCCGGACTAGCGGCCCAGGAGGGCACCGGGGAGCTGTTTTTT
CASSLAGLAAQEGTGELFF
>once|TRBJ2-1|TRBV12-3/TRBV12-4|NA
TGTGCCAGCACCCCCGACTGGTACAATGAGCAGTTCTTC
CASTPDWYNEQFF
>NA|TRBJ1-3|TRBV19|NA
TGTGCCAGTAGTATTTGGGCAGGGACTGCCGGAAACACCATATATTTT
CASSIWAGTAGNTIYF
>NA|TRBJ1-2|TRBV6-5|TRBD1
TGTGCCGGAGGTCCGGGGACAGGGTCCTATGGCTACACCTTC
CAGGPGTGSYGYTF
>NA|TRBJ1-5|TRBV2|NA
TGTGCCAGCAGTGAGGGCCAGGGCAATCAGCCCCAGCATTTT
CASSEGQGNQPQHF
>once|TRBJ2-1|TRBV7-9|TRBD1
TGTGCCAGCAGCAGCCAGGACAGGGCGGATGAGCAGTTCTTC
CASSSQDRADEQFF
>NA|TRBJ2-2|TRBV5-1|NA
TGCGCCAGCACCCTACGGGGGGCCTTGAACACCGGGGAGCTGTTTTTT
CASTLRGALNTGELFF
>NA|TRBJ1-4|TRBV6-1|NA
TGTGCCAGCAGTGAAGATGCGATCGAAAAACTGTTTTTT
CASSEDAIEKLFF
>NA|TRBJ1-1|TRBV6-7|TRBD1
TGTGCCAGCAGTTACCCCAGACAGGGTCGGAACACTGAAGCTTTCTTT
CASSYPRQGRNTEAFF
>NA|TRBJ2-2|TRBV7-6|TRBD1
TGTGCCAGCAGCTACAAACAGGGGGGCACCGGGGAGCTGTTTTTT
CASSYKQGGTGELFF
>few|TRBJ1-6|TRBV27|TRBD1
TGTGCCAGCAGTATCGACAGGGGCTCCTATAATTCACCCCTCCACTTT
CASSIDRGSYNSPLHF
>NA|TRBJ2-7|TRBV15|NA
TGTGCCACCAGCGGTCTCGCCGAGCGGCGCCACGAGCAGTACTTC
CATSGLAERRHEQYF